This T cell receptor (beta chain) was recovered during a study of CD8+ T cells in alopecia areata. J was trimmed by 7 bases and V by 4 bases; bases with no gene match: 4. Per the germline V gene, CDR1 is WSHSY and CDR2 is SAAADI. This CDR3 spans 14 amino acids. Isolated RNA was reverse transcribed into cDNA used as the sequencing template. Produced via immunoSEQ multiplex PCR; TCRdb's table is partial and in-frame only. The profile shows about 190,000 clones, roughly three fifths of them singletons. Treatment indicated: oral pan-JAK inhibitor, 5-10 mg twice daily. The V gene is TRBV10-2, the J gene TRBJ2-1, with 10 positions matching TRBD2. This sequence was found in a human donor with alopecia areata. This specimen was CD4+ T cells sorted from blood, taken at week 4, from a patient treated with tofacitinib. The CDR3 nucleotides are TGCGCCAGCAGTGGGTTGGGACTAGCGAATGAGCAGTTCTTC. This codes for CASSGLGLANEQFF.